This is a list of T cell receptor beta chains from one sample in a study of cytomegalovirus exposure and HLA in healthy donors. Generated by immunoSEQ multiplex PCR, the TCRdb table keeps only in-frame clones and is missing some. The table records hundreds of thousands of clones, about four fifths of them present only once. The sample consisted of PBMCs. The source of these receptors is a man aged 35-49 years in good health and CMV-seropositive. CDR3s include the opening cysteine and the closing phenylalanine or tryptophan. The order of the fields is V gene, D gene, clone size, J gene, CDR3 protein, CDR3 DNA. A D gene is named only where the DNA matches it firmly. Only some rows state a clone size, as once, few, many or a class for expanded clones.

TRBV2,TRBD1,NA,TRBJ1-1,CASKSQGPLVSFF,TGTGCCAGCAAATCACAGGGGCCGCTCGTCTCTTTCTTT
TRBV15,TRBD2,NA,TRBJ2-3,CATSTFRLAGEIDTQYF,TGTGCCACCAGCACCTTCCGACTAGCGGGAGAAATAGATACGCAGTATTTT
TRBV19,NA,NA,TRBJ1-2,CASSVERGRGQAGYGYTF,TGTGCCAGTAGTGTTGAACGAGGCAGGGGCCAAGCAGGCTATGGCTACACCTTC
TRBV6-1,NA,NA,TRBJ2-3,CASTPTQQDTQYF,TGTGCCAGCACCCCGACTCAACAAGATACGCAGTATTTT
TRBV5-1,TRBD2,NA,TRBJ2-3,CASSLSGGSDTQYF,TGCGCCAGCAGCTTGTCAGGCGGGAGTGATACGCAGTATTTT
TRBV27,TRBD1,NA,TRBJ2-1,CASSLDRDSYNEQFF,TGTGCCAGCAGTTTGGACAGGGACTCCTACAATGAGCAGTTCTTC
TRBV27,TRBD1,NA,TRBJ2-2,CASAYTGGRTGELFF,TGTGCCAGCGCTTATACAGGGGGCCGCACCGGGGAGCTGTTTTTT
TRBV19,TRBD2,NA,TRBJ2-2,CASSASGKFGGELFF,TGTGCCAGTAGTGCGAGCGGGAAATTCGGCGGGGAGCTGTTTTTT
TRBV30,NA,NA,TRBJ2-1,CAFHQDRFNEQFF,TGTGCCTTCCACCAAGACAGGTTCAATGAGCAGTTCTTC
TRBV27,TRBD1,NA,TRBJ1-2,CASSLAGTANYGYTF,TGTGCCAGCAGTTTAGCCGGGACAGCTAACTATGGCTACACCTTC
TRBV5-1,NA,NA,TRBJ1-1,CASSLAEGRNTEAFF,TGCGCCAGCAGCTTGGCCGAAGGGAGGAACACTGAAGCTTTCTTT
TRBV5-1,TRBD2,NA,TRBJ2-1,CASSPGTTNNEQFF,TGCGCCAGCAGCCCCGGGACTACTAACAATGAGCAGTTCTTC
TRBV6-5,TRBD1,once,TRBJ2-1,CASSGPGTGEYEQFF,TGTGCCAGCAGCGGTCCCGGGACAGGGGAATATGAGCAGTTCTTC
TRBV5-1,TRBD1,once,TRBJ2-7,CASSSTGGTYEQYF,TGCGCCAGCAGCTCCACAGGGGGCACCTACGAGCAGTACTTC
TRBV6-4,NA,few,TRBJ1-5,CASSAGQSQPQHF,TGTGCCAGCAGTGCAGGACAGTCCCAGCCCCAGCATTTT
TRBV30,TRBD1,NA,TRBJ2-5,CAWAAGGEETQYF,TGTGCCTGGGCTGCAGGGGGAGAAGAGACCCAATACTTC
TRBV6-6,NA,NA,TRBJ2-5,CASTAGAKETQYF,TGTGCCAGCACAGCAGGTGCCAAAGAGACCCAGTACTTC
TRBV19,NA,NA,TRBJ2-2,CASKVGGRAGELFF,TGTGCCAGTAAGGTCGGAGGAAGGGCCGGGGAGCTGTTTTTT
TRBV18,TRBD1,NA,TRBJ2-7,CASSPGAGGYEQYF,TGTGCCAGCTCACCTGGGGCAGGGGGCTACGAGCAGTACTTC
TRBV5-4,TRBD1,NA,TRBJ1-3,CASSPRQGGPSGNTIYF,TGTGCCAGCAGCCCGAGACAGGGTGGTCCCTCTGGAAACACCATATATTTT
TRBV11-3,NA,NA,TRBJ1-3,CASSLGGQRNTIYF,TGTGCCAGCAGCTTAGGAGGACAGCGAAACACCATATATTTT
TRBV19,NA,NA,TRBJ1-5,CASTGFNQPQHF,TGTGCCAGTACAGGGTTCAATCAGCCCCAGCATTTT
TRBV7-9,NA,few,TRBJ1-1,CSSRSPLGAFF,TGTTCCAGCAGGTCCCCTCTAGGTGCTTTCTTT
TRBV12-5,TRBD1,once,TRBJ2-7,CASGLPTGGLKYEQYF,TGTGCTAGTGGTTTGCCTACAGGGGGCCTGAAGTACGAGCAGTACTTC
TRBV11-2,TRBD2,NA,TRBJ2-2,CASSLKTSGRVGELFF,TGTGCCAGCAGCCTAAAGACTAGCGGGAGAGTTGGGGAGCTGTTTTTT
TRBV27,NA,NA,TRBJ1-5,CASSPRLYMDRSNQPQHF,TGTGCCAGCAGTCCTAGGCTGTACATGGACAGAAGCAATCAGCCCCAGCATTTT
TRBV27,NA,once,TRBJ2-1,CASSFRLVGSYNEQFF,TGTGCCAGCAGTTTCCGACTAGTAGGGTCCTACAATGAGCAGTTCTTC
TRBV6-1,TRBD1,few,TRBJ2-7,CASSGRGWGEQYF,TGTGCCAGCAGTGGCAGGGGGTGGGGCGAGCAGTACTTC
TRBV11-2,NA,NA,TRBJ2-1,CASSYTWEQFF,TGTGCCAGCAGCTATACTTGGGAGCAGTTCTTC
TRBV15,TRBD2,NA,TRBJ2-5,CATTSGANQETQYF,TGTGCCACCACTAGCGGGGCTAACCAAGAGACCCAGTACTTC
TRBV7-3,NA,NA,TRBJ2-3,CASSHPASGTDTQYF,TGTGCCAGCAGCCATCCCGCCAGCGGAACAGATACGCAGTATTTT
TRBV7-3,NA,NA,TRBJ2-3,CASSPSRSGSTDTQYF,TGTGCCAGCAGTCCCTCCCGGAGCGGCAGCACAGATACGCAGTATTTT
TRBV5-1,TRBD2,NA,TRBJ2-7,CASSSGTSGRAYEQYF,TGCGCCAGCAGCTCAGGGACTAGCGGGAGGGCTTACGAGCAGTACTTC
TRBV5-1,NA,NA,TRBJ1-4,CASSTSGANEKLFF,TGCGCCAGCAGCACATCAGGGGCTAATGAAAAACTGTTTTTT